The clone carrying this T cell receptor beta chain was counted between two and nine times. Its specificity is not known. This entry is derived from a study of T-cell memory formation after mild COVID-19. Constant-segment-primed 5'RACE gave TCR alpha and TCR beta cDNA libraries with sample barcodes and UMIs. TCRdb re-derived calls from the 5' RACE reads in MiXCR, one entry per CDR3 protein. This sample has roughly 560,000 distinct CDR3 sequences, with around 21% found just once. The CDR3 contains 17 residues. With V trimmed by 2 bases and J by 0 bases, 6 bases remained unmatched. CDR1 and CDR2 (germline): SGHDN, FVKESK. General study points: The appearance of some responding clones in pre-infection memory suggested that cross-reactive memory joined. Most CD4+ clones that shrank were in CM and EM, while CD8+ ones turned up in EMRA. Clones that got smaller from day 15 to 85 had even CD4/CD8, while clones growing later tipped toward CD4+.

V is TRBV14 and J is TRBJ2-1; 8 nucleotides agree with TRBD2. Input material: PBMCs or a T cell subset sorted from them (not recorded which). This TCR was recovered from an adult woman who had mild COVID-19 (a few samples of this study predate the infection). Cell type and time point are not known. CDR3 region: CASSQWGGRPSYNEQFF. Written as DNA, the CDR3 is TGTGCCAGCAGCCAATGGGGCGGGAGGCCCTCCTACAATGAGCAGTTCTTC.